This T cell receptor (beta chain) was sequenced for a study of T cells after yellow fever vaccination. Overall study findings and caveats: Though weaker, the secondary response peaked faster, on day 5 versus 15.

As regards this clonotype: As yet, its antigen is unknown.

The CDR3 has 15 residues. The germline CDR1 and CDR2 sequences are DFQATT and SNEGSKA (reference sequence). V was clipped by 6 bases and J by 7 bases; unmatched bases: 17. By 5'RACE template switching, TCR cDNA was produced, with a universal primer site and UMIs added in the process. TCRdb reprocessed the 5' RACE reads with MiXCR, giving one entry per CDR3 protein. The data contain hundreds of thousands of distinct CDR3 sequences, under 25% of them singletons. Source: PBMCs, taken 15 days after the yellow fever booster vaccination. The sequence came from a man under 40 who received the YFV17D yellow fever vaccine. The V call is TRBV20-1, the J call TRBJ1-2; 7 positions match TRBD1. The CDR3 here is CSAPREQGSVAGYTF. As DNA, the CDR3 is TGCAGTGCCCCCCGGGAACAGGGGTCGGTAGCTGGCTACACCTTC.